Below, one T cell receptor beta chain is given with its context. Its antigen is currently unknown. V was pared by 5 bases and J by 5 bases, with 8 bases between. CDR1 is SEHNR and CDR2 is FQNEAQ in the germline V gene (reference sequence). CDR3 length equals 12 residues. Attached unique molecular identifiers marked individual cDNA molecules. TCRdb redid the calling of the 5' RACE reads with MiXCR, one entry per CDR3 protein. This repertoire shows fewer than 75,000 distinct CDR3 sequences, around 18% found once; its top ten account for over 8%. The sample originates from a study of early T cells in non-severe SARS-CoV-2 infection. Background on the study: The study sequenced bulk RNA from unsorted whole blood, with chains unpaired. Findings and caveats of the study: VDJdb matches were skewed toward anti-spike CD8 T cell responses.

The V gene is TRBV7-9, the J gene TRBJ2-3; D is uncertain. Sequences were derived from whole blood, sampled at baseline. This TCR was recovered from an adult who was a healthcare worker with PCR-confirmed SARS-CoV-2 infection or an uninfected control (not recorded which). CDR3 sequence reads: CASSINKDTQYF. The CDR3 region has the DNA TGTGCCAGCAGCATAAACAAAGATACGCAGTATTTT.